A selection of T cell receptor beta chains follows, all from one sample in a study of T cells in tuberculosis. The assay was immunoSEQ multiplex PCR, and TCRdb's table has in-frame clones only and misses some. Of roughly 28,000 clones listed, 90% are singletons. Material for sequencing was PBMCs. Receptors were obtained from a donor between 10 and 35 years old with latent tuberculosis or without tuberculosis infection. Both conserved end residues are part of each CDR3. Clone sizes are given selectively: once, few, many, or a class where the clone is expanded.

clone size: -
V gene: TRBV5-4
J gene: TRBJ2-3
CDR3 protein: CAGSTKRGADTQYF

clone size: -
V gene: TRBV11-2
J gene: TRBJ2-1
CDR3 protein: CASSLYPSRGRFF

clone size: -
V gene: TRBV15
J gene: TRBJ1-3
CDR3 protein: CATTTAGLGNTIYF

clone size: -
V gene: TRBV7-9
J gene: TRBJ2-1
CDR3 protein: CASHGEGNEQFF

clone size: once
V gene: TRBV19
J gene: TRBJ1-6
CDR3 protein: CATSKTGGASYNSPLHF

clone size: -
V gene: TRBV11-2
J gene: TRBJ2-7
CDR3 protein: CASGSGTSESGQYF

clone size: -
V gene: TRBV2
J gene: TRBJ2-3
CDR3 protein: CASSWTSGGLSTDTQYF

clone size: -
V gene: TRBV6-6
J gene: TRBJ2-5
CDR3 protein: CASSPPLRSETQYF

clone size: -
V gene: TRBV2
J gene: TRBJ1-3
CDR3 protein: CVSLGQGSGNTIYF

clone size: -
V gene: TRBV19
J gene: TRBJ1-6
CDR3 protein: CASSTQQGRNSPLHF

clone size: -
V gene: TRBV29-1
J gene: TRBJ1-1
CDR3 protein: CSVGGRSNTEAFF

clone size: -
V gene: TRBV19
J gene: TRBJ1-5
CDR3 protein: CASSPRGGLNQPQHF

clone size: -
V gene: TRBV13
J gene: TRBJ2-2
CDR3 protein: CASSLDRATGELFF

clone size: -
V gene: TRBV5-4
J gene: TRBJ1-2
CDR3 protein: CASSFSGNYGYTF

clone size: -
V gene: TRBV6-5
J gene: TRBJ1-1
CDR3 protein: CASSYERGTEAFF

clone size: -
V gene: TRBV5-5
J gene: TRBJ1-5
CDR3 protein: CASSRSYYRGDQPQHF

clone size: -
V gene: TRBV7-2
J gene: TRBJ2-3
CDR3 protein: CASTRTMTDTQYF

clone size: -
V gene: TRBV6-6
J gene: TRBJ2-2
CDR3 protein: CASSYGAKAGELFF

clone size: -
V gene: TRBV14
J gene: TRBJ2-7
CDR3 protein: CASSPHEGLPYEQYF

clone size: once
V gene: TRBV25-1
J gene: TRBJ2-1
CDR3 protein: CASSDYNSRNEQFF

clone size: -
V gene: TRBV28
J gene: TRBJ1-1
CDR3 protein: CASSFGFGAFF

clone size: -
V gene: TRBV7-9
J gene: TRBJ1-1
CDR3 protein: CASSLDAGEAFF

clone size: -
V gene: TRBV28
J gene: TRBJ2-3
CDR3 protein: CASSWAGRGTDTQYF

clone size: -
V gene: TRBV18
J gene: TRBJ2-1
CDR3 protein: CASSQGPEQFF

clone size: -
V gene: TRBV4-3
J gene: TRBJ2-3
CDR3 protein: CASSQELAGGPDTQYF

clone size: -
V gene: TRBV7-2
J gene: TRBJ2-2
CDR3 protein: CASSLARGTGELFF

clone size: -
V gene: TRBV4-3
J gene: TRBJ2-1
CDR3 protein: CASSQDPRGAYNEQFF

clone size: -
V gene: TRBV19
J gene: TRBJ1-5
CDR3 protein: CASSIETRSNQPQHF

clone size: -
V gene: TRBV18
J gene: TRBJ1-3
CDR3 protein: CASSRGSGNTIYF

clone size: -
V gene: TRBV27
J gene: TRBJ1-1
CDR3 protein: CASSFNRRRSTEAFF

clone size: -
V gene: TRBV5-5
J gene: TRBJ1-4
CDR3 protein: CASSTDLNEKLFF

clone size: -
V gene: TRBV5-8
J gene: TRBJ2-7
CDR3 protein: CASSAGGGEQYF

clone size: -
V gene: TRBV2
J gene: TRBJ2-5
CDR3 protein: CASSEGLAGGPETQYF

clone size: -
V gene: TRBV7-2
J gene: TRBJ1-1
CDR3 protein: CASSLGGATEAFF

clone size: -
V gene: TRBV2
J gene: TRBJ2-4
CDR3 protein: CASSDTGDIQYF

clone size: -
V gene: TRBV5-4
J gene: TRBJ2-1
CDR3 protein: CASSPSGDYNEQFF

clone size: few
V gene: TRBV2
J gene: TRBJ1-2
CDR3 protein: CASSLQGFYGYTF

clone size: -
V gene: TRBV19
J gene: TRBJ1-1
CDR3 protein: CASSVPTGSMNTEAFF

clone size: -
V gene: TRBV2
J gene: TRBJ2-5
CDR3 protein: CASMLAGWETQYF

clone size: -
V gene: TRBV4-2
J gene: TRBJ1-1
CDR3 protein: CASSGQGGNTEAFF